What follows is one T cell receptor beta chain and its context. This sample is drawn from a study of blood T cell repertoires in COVID-19. Sequencing was performed with immunoSEQ multiplex PCR; in TCRdb, only in-frame clones are kept and a portion is missing. The sample consists of some 290,000 clones, more than 85% of them appearing once. This CDR3 is 15 amino acids long. Germline V CDR1 and CDR2: MNHEY, SVGAGI. The trim removed 6 bases at V and 6 bases at J, leaving 8 bases unmatched. The V call is TRBV6-5, the J call TRBJ1-5; 10 bases are shared with TRBD1. The receptor was isolated from a woman in her 30s who had been exposed to COVID-19. Sequenced sample: PBMCs or T cells enriched from blood (not recorded which). The CDR3 region is CASRSQGQGPQPQHF. The CDR3 DNA is TGTGCCAGCAGATCGCAGGGACAGGGGCCTCAGCCCCAGCATTTT.